This TCR beta chain was sequenced during a study of T cell responses to AZD1222 COVID-19 vaccine. The study's findings and limits: Reportedly, nearly half of unique spike TCRs recognized epitopes outside B.1.351/B.1.1.7 mutations. Among the donors, most were white British and more were female, and clonal diversity was possibly underestimated.

This clone is a singleton in its sample. The antigen remains undetermined. V dropped 0 bases and J dropped 0; count of bases not matched to a gene: 7. Germline assignment: CDR1 SGHRS and CDR2 YFSETQ. CDR3 length equals 19 residues. Generated by immunoSEQ multiplex PCR, the TCRdb table keeps only in-frame clones and is missing some. The sample has about 120,000 clones; 89% are singletons. Sequenced here: peripheral blood, sampled on day 0 of AZD1222 vaccination. This chain connects TRBV5-1 to TRBJ2-6; 9 bases are a match to TRBD2. The sequence came from an adult in good health. CDR3 in amino acids: CASSLAPSGTSSGANVLTF. Here the CDR3 DNA reads TGCGCCAGCAGCTTGGCCCCTAGCGGGACTAGCTCTGGGGCCAACGTCCTGACTTTC.